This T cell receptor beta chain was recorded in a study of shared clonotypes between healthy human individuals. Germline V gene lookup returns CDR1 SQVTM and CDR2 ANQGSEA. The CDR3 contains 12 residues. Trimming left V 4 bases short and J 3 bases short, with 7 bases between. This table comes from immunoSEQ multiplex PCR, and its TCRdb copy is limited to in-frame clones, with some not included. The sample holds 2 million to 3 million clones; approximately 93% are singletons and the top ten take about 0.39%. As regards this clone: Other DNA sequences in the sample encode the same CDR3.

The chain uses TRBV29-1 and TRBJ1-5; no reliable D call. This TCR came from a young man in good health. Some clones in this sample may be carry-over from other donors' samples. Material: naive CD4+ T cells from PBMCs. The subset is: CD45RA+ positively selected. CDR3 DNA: TGCAGCGTTGGTACAAACAATCAGCCCCAGCATTTT. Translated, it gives CSVGTNNQPQHF.